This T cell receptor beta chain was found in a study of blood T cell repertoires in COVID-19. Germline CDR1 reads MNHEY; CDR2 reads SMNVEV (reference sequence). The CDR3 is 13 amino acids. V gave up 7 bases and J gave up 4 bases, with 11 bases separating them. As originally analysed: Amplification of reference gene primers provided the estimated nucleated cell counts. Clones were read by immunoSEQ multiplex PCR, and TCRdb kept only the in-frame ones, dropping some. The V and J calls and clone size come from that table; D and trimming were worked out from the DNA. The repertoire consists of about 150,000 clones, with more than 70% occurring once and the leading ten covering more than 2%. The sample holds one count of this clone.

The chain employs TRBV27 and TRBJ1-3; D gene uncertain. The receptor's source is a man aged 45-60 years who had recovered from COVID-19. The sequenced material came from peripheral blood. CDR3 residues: CASKSGYGNTIYF. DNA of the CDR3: TGTGCCAGCAAGTCAGGTTACGGAAACACCATATATTTT.